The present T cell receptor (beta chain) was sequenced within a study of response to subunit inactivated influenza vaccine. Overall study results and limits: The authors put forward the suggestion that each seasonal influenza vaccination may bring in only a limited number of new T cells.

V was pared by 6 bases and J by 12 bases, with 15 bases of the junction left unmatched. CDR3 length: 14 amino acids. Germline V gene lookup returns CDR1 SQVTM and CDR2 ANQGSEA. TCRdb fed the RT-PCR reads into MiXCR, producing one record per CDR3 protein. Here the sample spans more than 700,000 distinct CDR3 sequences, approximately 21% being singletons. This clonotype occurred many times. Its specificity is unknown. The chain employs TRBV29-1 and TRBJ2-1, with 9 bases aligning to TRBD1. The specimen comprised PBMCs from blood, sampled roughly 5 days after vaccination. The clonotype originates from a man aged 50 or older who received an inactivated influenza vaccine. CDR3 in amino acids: CSVDGTGPHLGQFF. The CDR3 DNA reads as TGCAGCGTCGACGGGACAGGGCCCCATCTAGGGCAGTTCTTC.